Below are 19 T cell receptor beta chains sequenced from a single sample in a study of blood T cell repertoires in COVID-19. The repertoire was sequenced with immunoSEQ multiplex PCR; TCRdb's copy has only in-frame clones and lacks some. This table has about 330,000 clones, 83% appearing once. Sequencing was done on a sample of peripheral blood. These receptors were taken from a woman aged 45-60 years with acute or convalescent COVID-19.

This clone was observed a handful of times. The chain links TRBV5-1 to TRBJ2-2; 8 bases map to TRBD1. The junction had 5 bases not matched to a gene; V was cut back by 3 bases and J by 4 bases. Germline V lookup: CDR1 SGHRS, CDR2 YFSETQ. CDR3 length: 15 amino acids. The CDR3 loop reads CASSSGQGTTGELFF. The DNA for the CDR3 is TGCGCCAGCAGCTCAGGACAGGGTACCACCGGGGAGCTGTTTTTT. The full variable domain, with the rest looked up from reference TRBV5-1 and TRBJ2-2, is KAGVTQTPRYLIKTRGQQVTLSCSPISGHRSVSWYQQTPGQGLQFLFEYFSETQRNKGNFPGRFSGRQFSNSRSEMNVSTLELGDSALYLCASSSGQGTTGELFFGEGSRLTVL.

The chain carries TRBV6-5 and TRBJ1-5; tentative D call: TRBD1 (6 bases). The length of the CDR3 is 15 residues. Germline values: CDR1 MNHEY, CDR2 SVGAGI. Trimming left V 8 bases short and J 4 bases short, with 18 bases between. The CDR3 region is CASSRGVSRNQPQHF. As DNA, the CDR3 is TGTGCCAGCTCCAGGGGAGTAAGTAGAAATCAGCCCCAGCATTTT.

The genes are TRBV15 and TRBJ1-1, with TRBD1 as a possible D gene (5 bases). There are 15 residues in the CDR3. The germline CDR1 and CDR2 sequences are LNHNV and YYDKDF (reference sequence). With 0 bases removed from V and 6 bases from J, the gap between germline ends came to 14 bases. CDR3 loop: CATSRDREGWAEAFF. As DNA, the CDR3 is TGTGCCACCAGCAGAGATCGGGAGGGGTGGGCTGAAGCTTTCTTT.

V usage is TRBV6-5 and J usage is TRBJ2-7; weak D call: TRBD1 (6 bases). The CDR3 runs to 11 residues. V was trimmed by 11 bases and J by 6 bases, leaving 14 bases between them. In germline, CDR1 is MNHEY, CDR2 SVGAGI. This CDR3 reads CASRGGAEQYV. CDR3 sequence (DNA): TGTGCCTCCAGGGGCGGAGCCGAGCAGTACGTC.

The chain recombines TRBV5-1 with TRBJ1-3; the D gene is possibly TRBD1 (5 bases). V lost 3 bases, J lost 0 bases, and 10 bases lay in between. There are 15 residues in the CDR3. Germline lookup yields CDR1 SGHRS and CDR2 YFSETQ. CDR3 region: CASSYDSRSGNTIYF. DNA of the CDR3: TGCGCCAGCAGCTATGACAGCCGCTCTGGAAACACCATATATTTT.

The rearrangement uses TRBV5-1 and TRBJ2-1; 8 positions match TRBD2. Unmatched junction bases numbered 10, after V lost 4 bases and J lost 10 bases. There are 14 residues in the CDR3. In germline, CDR1 is SGHRS, CDR2 YFSETQ. CDR3 sequence: CASSPGLGGEEQFF. CDR3 bases: TGCGCCAGCAGCCCGGGACTAGGAGGGGAGGAGCAGTTCTTC.

This chain uses TRBV6-5 with TRBJ2-3; 8 bases are shared with TRBD2. The V gene's germline CDR1 is MNHEY and CDR2 SVGAGI. This CDR3 comprises 15 residues. Trimming removed 6 bases from V and 2 bases from J; junction bases left unmatched: 7. The CDR3 region has the DNA TGTGCCAGCAGGAATAGCGGGGTGTACACAGATACGCAGTATTTT. Its protein is CASRNSGVYTDTQYF.

Of note for this clone: Other DNA sequences in the sample encode the same CDR3. The CDR3 is CASSYSAGSNQPQHF. The CDR3 DNA follows: TGTGCCAGCAGTTACTCGGCGGGAAGCAATCAGCCCCAGCATTTT. The rearrangement uses TRBV6-5 and TRBJ1-5; D call uncertain. Trimming cost V 0 bases and J 1 base, with 7 bases left between them. Germline CDR1 is MNHEY and CDR2 is SVGAGI. The CDR3 spans 15 residues.

This sequence joins TRBV19 and TRBJ2-5; 9 positions agree with TRBD2. Germline CDR1 and CDR2: LNHDA and SQIVND (reference sequence). This CDR3 has 15 residues. After removal of 4 bases from V and 5 bases from J, the junction contained 8 bases not matched to a gene. The CDR3 coding sequence is TGTGCCAGTAGTAGTAGACTAGCGGCCCAGGAGACCCAGTACTTC. Translation gives CASSSRLAAQETQYF.

This clone was detected only once. This chain links TRBV28 with TRBJ1-4, with 7 bases identical to TRBD1. J gave up 7 bases and V 6 bases, and 8 bases lay outside the gene matches. Per germline, CDR1 MDHEN and CDR2 SYDVKM. This CDR3 contains 14 residues. The CDR3 DNA sequence: TGTGCCAGCAGCTCAGGGGGTCTGAGTGAAAAACTGTTTTTT. Amino acids: CASSSGGLSEKLFF.

The V gene is TRBV6-5, the J gene TRBJ2-5; tentative D call: TRBD2 (6 bases). CDR3 length: 14 residues. Germline lookup yields CDR1 MNHEY and CDR2 SVGAGI. Deletions cut 4 bases from V and 7 bases from J, with 16 bases between. CDR3 loop: CASSWRGTPGTQYF. DNA for the CDR3: TGTGCCAGCAGTTGGCGCGGGACCCCCGGGACCCAGTACTTC.

The rearrangement uses TRBV14 and TRBJ2-7; D might be TRBD1 (6 bases). The germline V gene encodes CDR1 SGHDN and CDR2 FVKESK. CDR3 length: 14 amino acids. V dropped 4 bases and J dropped 4 bases, with 14 bases sitting between them. CDR3 loop: CASSRKRDMYEQYF. The CDR3 DNA follows: TGTGCCAGCAGCCGAAAAAGGGACATGTACGAGCAGTACTTC.

In DNA, the CDR3 is TGTGCCAGCAGTTACTCCAGGGTCCGACAGCCCCAGCATTTT. Its protein is CASSYSRVRQPQHF. V gene TRBV6-5 combines with J gene TRBJ1-5, with a tentative D call TRBD1 (5 bases). Germline CDR1 MNHEY, CDR2 SVGAGI. V lost 0 bases and J 7 bases, leaving 10 bases between the germline ends. This CDR3 has 14 residues.

The gene calls are TRBV5-1 and TRBJ2-2; tentatively, D is TRBD1 (6 bases). V was cut by 3 bases and J by 4 bases, with 16 bases left in between. This CDR3 comprises 16 residues. Germline V gene sequence: CDR1 SGHRS, CDR2 YFSETQ. The CDR3, as DNA: TGCGCCAGCAGCTCGCTCCGGGACACCTCCACCGGGGAGCTGTTTTTT. Translation: CASSSLRDTSTGELFF. Complete variable domain (other parts from reference TRBV5-1 and TRBJ2-2): KAGVTQTPRYLIKTRGQQVTLSCSPISGHRSVSWYQQTPGQGLQFLFEYFSETQRNKGNFPGRFSGRQFSNSRSEMNVSTLELGDSALYLCASSSLRDTSTGELFFGEGSRLTVL.

There are a few counts of this clone. The chain combines TRBV19 with TRBJ2-3; D may be TRBD1 (6 bases). The germline gives CDR1 LNHDA, CDR2 SQIVND (reference sequence). V was clipped by 4 bases and J by 1 base, with 9 bases between them. The CDR3 is 14 amino acids. The CDR3 spells CASSRTARTDTQYF. In nucleotides, the CDR3 is TGTGCCAGTAGTAGGACAGCTCGCACAGATACGCAGTATTTT.

The rearrangement joins TRBV5-1 to TRBJ2-7; D is perhaps TRBD1 (5 bases). V was trimmed by 4 bases and J by 1 base, leaving 18 bases between them. Germline V CDR1 and CDR2: SGHRS, YFSETQ. The CDR3 spans 16 residues. In DNA, the CDR3 is TGCGCCAGCAGCCCTGAACCGAGGACATCATCCTACGAGCAGTACTTC. It encodes CASSPEPRTSSYEQYF.

This sequence joins TRBV14 and TRBJ1-1; weak D call: TRBD1 (5 bases). The CDR3 extends over 14 amino acids. CDR1 is SGHDN and CDR2 is FVKESK in the germline V gene. V lost 1 base, J lost 5 bases, and 11 bases lay in between. The CDR3 reads CASSQARGGTEAFF. In nucleotides, the CDR3 is TGTGCCAGCAGCCAAGCAAGGGGAGGGACTGAAGCTTTCTTT.

The genes are TRBV14 and TRBJ2-1, with TRBD2 matching 7 bases. This CDR3 comprises 14 residues. Trimming cost V 0 bases and J 12 bases; bases outside gene matches: 8. The germline CDR1 and CDR2 sequences are SGHDN and FVKESK. DNA for the CDR3: TGTGCCAGCAGCCAAGACAGCGGGGTCGGACGGCAGTTCTTC. It codes for CASSQDSGVGRQFF.

V is TRBV5-1 and J is TRBJ1-1; D is unresolved. Germline CDR1 and CDR2: SGHRS and YFSETQ. This CDR3 spans 12 amino acids. Trimming took 0 bases from V and 5 from J, leaving 5 bases between them. CDR3 nucleotides: TGCGCCAGCAGCTTGGAACAAACTGAAGCTTTCTTT. Amino acid sequence: CASSLEQTEAFF.